This T cell receptor beta chain is from a study of T cell responses to AZD1222 COVID-19 vaccine. In germline, CDR1 is LGHDT, CDR2 YNNKEL (reference sequence). The CDR3 length is 14 residues. V lost 4 bases to trimming and J lost 9 bases, with 18 bases between them. The method was immunoSEQ multiplex PCR; TCRdb's version includes in-frame clones alone and lacks a portion of them. The table lists about 200,000 clones, approximately 93% of them singletons. The rearrangement joins TRBV3-1 (or the pseudogene TRBV3-2) to TRBJ1-1; D remains unclear. Specimen: peripheral blood, collected 28 days after the second AZD1222 dose. This clonotype was sampled from an adult who received the AZD1222 COVID-19 vaccine. CDR3 residues: CASSPFKDNSQAFF. The CDR3 DNA reads TGTGCCAGCAGCCCATTTAAGGATAACAGCCAAGCTTTCTTT.